The subject of this entry is one TCR beta chain. These data are taken from a study of blood T cell repertoires in COVID-19. Study-wide background: Acute and convalescent COVID-19 specimens originated in the United States, Italy and Spain. The analysed material was cDNA or gDNA that came from T cells, B-cell-depleted T cells, or PBMCs.

Per the authors' pipeline: For nucleated cells, counts were estimated from reference gene primer amplification. Assay: immunoSEQ multiplex PCR; the TCRdb copy retains only in-frame clones and omits some. D and trimming come from the DNA, and the V and J calls and clone size come from that table. The sample carries about 160,000 clones, about 80% recorded once. CDR1 and CDR2 from the germline V gene are LGHNA and YNFKEQ. The CDR3 runs to 14 residues. After removal of 4 bases from V and 8 bases from J, the junction contained 10 bases not matched to a gene. Sequenced material: peripheral blood. This TCR was recovered from a woman of 80 years or more with acute or convalescent COVID-19. The chain links TRBV4-2 to TRBJ1-2; 7 nucleotides line up with TRBD1. The CDR3 reads CASSPLGQRRGYTF. CDR3 DNA sequence: TGTGCCAGCAGCCCCCTGGGACAGCGGAGGGGCTACACCTTC.